The clone carrying this TCR beta chain was observed many times. This sample is part of a study of T cells in Graves' hyperthyroidism and ophthalmopathy. Study at large: Peripheral blood was drawn at first diagnosis, prior to all treatment.

The germline gives CDR1 LNHDA, CDR2 SQIVND (reference sequence). Trimming cost V 1 base and J 3 bases, with 9 bases left between them. The CDR3 loop spans 14 amino acids. Lactation, pregnancy, other autoimmune disease or uncontrolled infection led to exclusion of patients. In making diagnoses, clinical symptoms, serum thyroxine and TRAb, thyroid ultrasound and orbital computed tomography were all used. TCR beta CDR3 sequences were amplified from RNA transcripts. HTBI primers were employed in a first-round RT-PCR of the TCR CDR3. MiXCR, run by TCRdb on the multiplex PCR reads, gives a single entry per CDR3 protein. This sample has some 400,000 distinct CDR3 sequences, with roughly 14% found just once.

The sequenced material came from blood. The TCR comes from a woman in her sixties with Graves' hyperthyroidism. This sequence joins TRBV19 and TRBJ1-2; D may be TRBD1 (6 bases). CDR3 DNA sequence: TGTGCCAGTAGTATAGTCAGGACAGACTATGGCTACACCTTC. This encodes CASSIVRTDYGYTF.